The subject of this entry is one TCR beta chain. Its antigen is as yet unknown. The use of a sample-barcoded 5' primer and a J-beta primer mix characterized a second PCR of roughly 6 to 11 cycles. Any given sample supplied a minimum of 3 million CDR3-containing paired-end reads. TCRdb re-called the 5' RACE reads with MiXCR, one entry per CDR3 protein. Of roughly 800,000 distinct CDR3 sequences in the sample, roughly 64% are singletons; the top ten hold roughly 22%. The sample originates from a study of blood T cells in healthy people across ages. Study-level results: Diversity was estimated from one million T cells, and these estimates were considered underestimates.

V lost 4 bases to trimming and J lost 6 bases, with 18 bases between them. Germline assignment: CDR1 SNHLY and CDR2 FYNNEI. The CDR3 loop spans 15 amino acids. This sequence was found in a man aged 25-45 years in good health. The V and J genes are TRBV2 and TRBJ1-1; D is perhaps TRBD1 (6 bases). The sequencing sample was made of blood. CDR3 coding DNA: TGTGCCAGCAGTGTGTCAGGGGTGCGTTTCTCTGAAGCTTTCTTT. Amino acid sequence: CASSVSGVRFSEAFF.